Listed below are T cell receptor beta chains from one sample, sequenced in a study of blood T cell repertoires in COVID-19. Some clones are missing from TCRdb's copy, which holds only in-frame ones; the method was immunoSEQ multiplex PCR. The sample consists of more than 150,000 clones, 70% to 90% of them appearing once. The sequencing sample was made of peripheral blood. Source of these receptors: a man aged 60 to 75 with acute or convalescent COVID-19. Each CDR3 is given with its conserved first and last residue. The D gene is left open where the match is weak. Only some rows state a clone size, as once, few, many or a class for expanded clones.

d_gene	j_gene	abundance	v_gene	len	CDR3nt	CDR3aa
TRBD2	TRBJ2-5	.	TRBV5-1	16	TGCGCCAGCAGCTTGGAACTAGCGGGAGGATGGGAGACCCAGTACTTC	CASSLELAGGWETQYF
.	TRBJ2-7	.	TRBV2	13	TGTGCCAGCAATGGGGCAGCCGCCTACGAGCAGTACTTC	CASNGAAAYEQYF
TRBD1	TRBJ1-1	.	TRBV5-1	14	TGCGCCAGCAGCCAAGGACAGGACAAGAGGAAGAGTTTCTTT	CASSQGQDKRKSFF
TRBD2	TRBJ2-1	.	TRBV7-9	17	TGTGCCAGCAGCTTGGCCCAGCGGGAGCCCTCCTACAATGAGCAGTTCTTC	CASSLAQREPSYNEQFF
.	TRBJ1-1	once	TRBV9	13	TGTGCCAGCAGCGTAGCTCCGAACACTGAAGCTTTCTTT	CASSVAPNTEAFF
TRBD1	TRBJ2-5	.	TRBV7-3	16	TGTGCCAGCAGCTTATCTGGGACAGGGAATGGAGAGACCCAGTACTTC	CASSLSGTGNGETQYF
TRBD1	TRBJ1-1	.	TRBV2	14	TGTGCCAGCAGTGAAGCCAGGTGGGACAGGGGGGTTTTCTTT	CASSEARWDRGVFF
.	TRBJ2-2	.	TRBV6-2/TRBV6-3	13	TGTGCCAGCAGTTACCCAAACACCGGGGAGCTGTTTTTT	CASSYPNTGELFF
.	TRBJ2-1	.	TRBV4-1	14	TGCGCCAGCAGCCAAGAAAGTTCCAAGACTATTCGGTTCTTC	CASSQESSKTIRFF
.	TRBJ1-6	.	TRBV9	18	TGTGCCAGCAGCGCGCCCGGGACATCTATCTCCTATAATTCACCCCTCCACTTT	CASSAPGTSISYNSPLHF
.	TRBJ2-1	once	TRBV5-1	15	TGCGCCAGCAGCGCGCGGGATAGCTCCTACAATGAGCAGTTCTTC	CASSARDSSYNEQFF
TRBD1	TRBJ1-2	.	TRBV6-5	15	TGTGCCAGCAGACAAGGGACAGGGGGAGCATATGGCTACACCTTC	CASRQGTGGAYGYTF
.	TRBJ2-6	.	TRBV27	15	TGTGCCAGCAGCCGCGACAGATCTGGGGCCAACGTCCTGACTTTC	CASSRDRSGANVLTF
.	TRBJ1-1	.	TRBV19	14	TGTGCCAGTAGATCCGAGCCTGATCGGACTGAAGCTTTCTTT	CASRSEPDRTEAFF
.	TRBJ1-1	once	TRBV28	14	TGTGCCAGCAGCTCCTTAGGGGCCTACACTGAAGCTTTCTTT	CASSSLGAYTEAFF
TRBD2	TRBJ2-5	.	TRBV5-1	16	TGCGCCAGCAGCTCCGCACCGCTAGCGGGAGGCGAGACCCAGTACTTC	CASSSAPLAGGETQYF
TRBD2	TRBJ2-1	.	TRBV3-1/TRBV3-2	17	TGTGCCAGCAGCCAATCTCTGGGACTACGCCACTACAATGAGCAGTTCTTC	CASSQSLGLRHYNEQFF
TRBD2	TRBJ2-1	.	TRBV5-4	16	TGTGCCAGCAGTCTAGCAGGGACTAGCGGGAGCAATGAGCAGTTCTTC	CASSLAGTSGSNEQFF
TRBD1	TRBJ2-1	.	TRBV6-6	12	TGTGCCAGCAGTAAGGGGGCCTATGAGCAGTTCTTC	CASSKGAYEQFF
TRBD2	TRBJ2-1	.	TRBV20-1	15	TGCAGTGCTAGTCCTTGGGGAGGGCCGGGGAATGAGCAGTTCTTC	CSASPWGGPGNEQFF
.	TRBJ1-2	.	TRBV30	13	TGTGCCTGGAGTGTGCGGTGGAACTATGGCTACACCTTC	CAWSVRWNYGYTF
.	TRBJ2-7	.	TRBV5-1	14	TGCGCCAGCAGCTTGGCGACCGGAGGAGGGGAGCAGTACTTC	CASSLATGGGEQYF
TRBD1	TRBJ2-6	.	TRBV2	16	TGTGCCAGCAGCGGACAGGGGAGCTCTGGGGCCAACGTCCTGACTTTC	CASSGQGSSGANVLTF
.	TRBJ1-4	.	TRBV3-1/TRBV3-2	14	TGTGCCAGCAGCCAAGGGGGGGGAGGGGTACAACTGTTTTTT	CASSQGGGGVQLFF
TRBD1	TRBJ2-2	.	TRBV2	14	TGTGCCAGCCGGACAGGGGGGACCACCGGGGAGCTGTTTTTT	CASRTGGTTGELFF
.	TRBJ1-3	.	TRBV28	18	TGTGCCAGCAGTCCTCACTACGGGTCAGGGGACTCTGGAAACACCATATATTTT	CASSPHYGSGDSGNTIYF
TRBD1	TRBJ1-1	.	TRBV6-4	15	TGTGCCAGCAGTGACCCCCAGGGGGCGGACACTGAAGCTTTCTTT	CASSDPQGADTEAFF
.	TRBJ2-1	.	TRBV27	15	TGTGCCAGCAGTTCCCCCGGGCAGGGTAGGAATGAGCAGTTCTTC	CASSSPGQGRNEQFF
.	TRBJ1-2	.	TRBV18	16	TGTGCCAGCTCACCACCGAGTGTCGGGTCTGGGTATGGCTACACCTTC	CASSPPSVGSGYGYTF
TRBD1	TRBJ1-4	.	TRBV23-1	15	TGCGCCATCACAGGGGGCGAAAAAACTAATGAAAAACTGTTTTTT	CAITGGEKTNEKLFF
TRBD2	TRBJ2-3	.	TRBV5-1	16	TGCGCCAGCAGCTTGGGGCTAGCGGGAGGATCAGATACGCAGTATTTT	CASSLGLAGGSDTQYF
TRBD1	TRBJ2-2	once	TRBV5-1	16	TGCGCCAGCAGCCTCTTACGACAGGGTTTTGCCGGGGAGCTGTTTTTT	CASSLLRQGFAGELFF
.	TRBJ2-3	.	TRBV15	15	TGTGCCACCAGCAGAGCACGGTCCCTGGTGGATACGCAGTATTTT	CATSRARSLVDTQYF
.	TRBJ1-4	.	TRBV6-6	14	TGTGCCAGCAGTTACAATCATGACACCGAAAAACTGTTTTTT	CASSYNHDTEKLFF
.	TRBJ1-2	.	TRBV28	14	TGTGCCAGCAGCCTCTCGTTAGCTAACTATGGCTACACCTTC	CASSLSLANYGYTF
.	TRBJ1-1	.	TRBV24-1	13	TGTGCCACCAGTGAAGGTGGGGGGACTGAAGCTTTCTTT	CATSEGGGTEAFF
.	TRBJ2-3	.	TRBV9	15	TGTGCCAGCAGCGTACGCGGGACGAGCACAGATACGCAGTATTTT	CASSVRGTSTDTQYF
TRBD1	TRBJ1-5	.	TRBV18	15	TGTGCCAGCTCACTGGGACAGGGAACTAATCAGCCCCAGCATTTT	CASSLGQGTNQPQHF
.	TRBJ2-7	.	TRBV27	15	TGTGCCAGCAGTCCCCAAGGTAGCGGCTCCTACGAGCAGTACTTC	CASSPQGSGSYEQYF
.	TRBJ2-7	.	TRBV28	14	TGTGCCAGCAGTTTACAGGACACACTTTACGAGCAGTACTTC	CASSLQDTLYEQYF
TRBD2	TRBJ2-1	.	TRBV4-2	18	TGTGCCAGCAGCCAGACCGGACTAGCGGGAGGGGTAATCAATGAGCAGTTCTTC	CASSQTGLAGGVINEQFF
.	TRBJ2-2	.	TRBV11-2	13	TGTGCCAGCAGCCCACGAGGCTCCGGGGAGCTGTTTTTT	CASSPRGSGELFF
TRBD2	TRBJ2-5	many	TRBV20-1	15	TGCAGTGCTAGTAACGCGGGAGGGCCGGAGGAGACCCAGTACTTC	CSASNAGGPEETQYF
.	TRBJ2-7	.	TRBV12-3/TRBV12-4	12	TGTGCCAGCAGCAAAAGACTTCCCGAGCAGTACTTC	CASSKRLPEQYF
TRBD2	TRBJ2-1	.	TRBV2	17	TGTGCCAGCAGTGAAGGGGTAGCGGGAAGCTCCTACAATGAGCAGTTCTTC	CASSEGVAGSSYNEQFF
.	TRBJ1-2	once	TRBV7-2	13	TGTGCCAGCAGCTTGGACAGATCCTATGGCTACACCTTC	CASSLDRSYGYTF